These 16 T cell receptor beta chains came from one sample sequenced in a study of CD8+CD57+ T cells in acquired aplastic anemia. The TCR beta profiling, which covered VDJ combination and CDR3 sequence, was carried out using genomic DNA as the template. TCRdb ran MiXCR on the reads and lists one entry per CDR3 protein. The sample lists 150,000 to 180,000 distinct CDR3 sequences, about 48% occurring once. Whoever was chosen for sequencing had shown CD8+CD57+ cell expansion by flow cytometry. The sample comprised sorted CD4+, CD8+, or CD8+CD57+ T cells (not recorded which) from PBMCs. The receptors derive from a human donor with aplastic anemia.

This clonotype has only one observation. The V gene is TRBV7-2, the J gene TRBJ1-1; D gene unclear. Germline CDR1 SGHTA, CDR2 FQGNSA. The CDR3 runs 13 residues. V was trimmed by 2 bases and J by 5 bases, leaving 9 bases between them. CDR3 loop: CASSLSDGTEAFF. CDR3 DNA: TGTGCCAGCAGCTTATCCGATGGTACTGAAGCTTTCTTT.

At least ten counts were recorded for this clonotype. Here the CDR3 reads CASSPRVGEQFF. The DNA for the CDR3 is TGTGCCAGCAGTCCCAGAGTAGGTGAGCAGTTCTTC. This chain joins TRBV12-3 or TRBV12-4 and TRBJ2-1; the D is unclear. V lost 5 bases to trimming and J lost 9 bases, with 11 bases between them. The CDR3 is 12 amino acids.

The rearrangement uses TRBV19 and TRBJ1-5; D is possibly TRBD1 (5 bases). The V gene's germline CDR1 is LNHDA and CDR2 SQIVND (reference sequence). The CDR3 is 14 residues long. V was cut by 2 bases and J by 6 bases, with 11 bases left in between. The CDR3 here is CASSILGGGQPQHF. CDR3 in DNA: TGTGCCAGTAGTATATTGGGGGGAGGTCAGCCCCAGCATTTT.

In its sample, this clonotype was seen a few times. This could be a read error, since a much larger clone is one nucleotide away. This chain joins TRBV12-3 or TRBV12-4 and TRBJ1-1; D is ambiguous. This CDR3 comprises 11 residues. CDR3 sequence reads: CASSYNTETFF. CDR3 DNA: TGTGCCAGCAGCTACAACACTGAAACTTTCTTT.

The chain uses TRBV29-1 and TRBJ2-7, with TRBD1 matching over 9 bases. CDR3 length equals 12 residues. Germline-derived CDR1 and CDR2 are SQVTM and ANQGSEA. The CDR3 nucleotides read TGCAGTTTCCGGGACAGGGTTGGCGAGCAGTACTTC. Residues: CSFRDRVGEQYF.

Regarding this clonotype: A read error is possible here, since a much larger clone lies one base away. The rearrangement uses TRBV5-1 and TRBJ2-1; 9 positions agree with TRBD2. CDR1 and CDR2 (germline): SGHRS, YFSETQ. The V gene end was trimmed by 4 bases and the J gene end by 7 bases; junction bases not matched to a gene: 9. The CDR3 consists of 15 residues. The CDR3 DNA reads TGCGCCAGCAGCCTAGGCGGGGGGGGCCTGAATGAGCAGTTCTTC. This translates into CASSLGGGGLNEQFF.

This clonotype was counted at least ten times. The chain joins TRBV19 to TRBJ2-1, with 11 bases fitting TRBD2. From germline, CDR1 is LNHDA and CDR2 SQIVND (reference sequence). This CDR3 has 15 amino acids. V was clipped by 5 bases and J by 4 bases; unmatched bases: 4. The chain's CDR3 is CASSVTSGVYNEQFF. CDR3 DNA sequence: TGTGCCAGTAGTGTGACTAGCGGGGTTTACAATGAGCAGTTCTTC.

The V call is TRBV24-1, the J call TRBJ2-5; TRBD1 matches at 10 bases. The CDR3 spans 17 residues. Trimming at V came to 0 bases and at J to 4 bases, leaving 7 bases not matched to a gene. CDR1 is KGHDR, CDR2 SFDVKD, per germline. The CDR3, as DNA: TGTGCCACCAGTGATTTGGACAGGGGGCAACGGTCAGAGACCCAGTACTTC. This encodes CATSDLDRGQRSETQYF.

This clonotype has just a few counts. V usage is TRBV12-3 or TRBV12-4 and J usage is TRBJ1-6; D not resolved. CDR3 length equals 11 residues. The V end was cut by 1 base, the J end by 9 bases, with 1 base between. CDR3 DNA sequence: TGTGCCAGCAGTTTAGTTTCACCCCTCCACTTT. Its protein is CASSLVSPLHF.

The chain joins TRBV9 to TRBJ2-5, with D possibly matching TRBD1 (6 bases). Between the trimmed V and J ends, which lost 0 bases and 1 base, there was a span of 10 bases. CDR3 length: 15 amino acids. Germline V lookup: CDR1 SGDLS, CDR2 YYNGEE. CDR3 in DNA: TGTGCCAGCAGCGTAGGGACAGTAGTCCAAGAGACCCAGTACTTC. It codes for CASSVGTVVQETQYF.

This clonotype was counted between two and nine times. A much larger clone sits a single nucleotide away, making a read error possible. The CDR3 does not end in the conserved phenylalanine or tryptophan, so this is likely a read error. The J gene is TRBJ1-1, the V gene TRBV20-1, with D unclear. V was pared by 6 bases and J by 0 bases, with 11 bases between. CDR1 and CDR2 from the germline V gene are DFQATT and SNEGSKA (reference sequence). The CDR3 contains 13 residues. CDR3 sequence: CSALDGMNTEAFS. DNA for the CDR3: TGCAGTGCCCTCGACGGTATGAACACTGAAGCTTTCTCT.

The chain links TRBV7-9 to TRBJ1-1; D remains ambiguous. Germline CDR1 and CDR2: SEHNR and FQNEAQ (reference sequence). With 0 bases removed from V and 11 bases from J, the gap between germline ends came to 7 bases. This CDR3 has 11 residues. CDR3 amino acids: CASSLAGKAFF. The CDR3 DNA follows: TGTGCCAGCAGCTTAGCAGGGAAGGCTTTCTTT.

The gene calls are TRBV7-2 and TRBJ2-7; TRBD1 aligns across 9 bases. V gave up 3 bases and J gave up 3 bases; unmatched junction bases: 6. The CDR3 is 15 amino acids. Germline values: CDR1 SGHTA, CDR2 FQGNSA. The CDR3, as DNA: TGTGCCAGCAGCTTCGACAGGGGGGACGGCTACGAGCAGTACTTC. Protein: CASSFDRGDGYEQYF.

This clonotype was counted at least ten times. The chain uses TRBV6-5 and TRBJ1-2, with 9 bases identical to TRBD1. Germline CDR1 is MNHEY and CDR2 is SVGAGI. The V and J ends lost 4 bases and 3 bases, in that order; junction bases with no gene match: 12. The CDR3 runs 17 residues. CDR3 loop: CASSSRPGTGHDYGYTF. CDR3 sequence (DNA): TGTGCCAGCAGTTCCCGACCCGGGACAGGGCACGACTATGGCTACACCTTC.

The genes are TRBV7-9 and TRBJ1-2; a weak D match, TRBD1 (6 bases). Trimming took 5 bases from V and 4 from J, leaving 17 bases between them. CDR1 is SEHNR and CDR2 is FQNEAQ in the germline V gene (reference sequence). The CDR3 extends over 15 amino acids. This chain's CDR3 is CASSLGPDRTYGYTF. The DNA of the CDR3 is TGTGCCAGCAGCCTAGGCCCGGACAGAACCTATGGCTACACCTTC.

The chain joins TRBV20-1 to TRBJ1-1; D gene uncertain. Germline values: CDR1 DFQATT, CDR2 SNEGSKA (reference sequence). V gave up 1 base and J gave up 3 bases, with 12 bases separating them. This CDR3 is 14 amino acids long. CDR3 nucleotides: TGCAGTGCTAGAGGGGAGGGAGTCGACACTGAAGCTTTCTTT. Encoded protein: CSARGEGVDTEAFF.